Listed below are T cell receptor beta chains from one sample, sequenced in a study of blood T cell repertoires in COVID-19. Here immunoSEQ multiplex PCR was the method, and the copy in TCRdb shows in-frame clones only, minus some. The sample lists roughly 410,000 clones; 70% to 90% were seen once. The sequenced material came from peripheral blood. The receptors were sampled from a woman aged 55-69 years with COVID-19, enrolled during active disease. Each CDR3 is given with its conserved first and last residue. D genes are given only for firm matches. Some rows have no size entry. The others give once, few or many, or a class for an expanded clone.

clone size,J gene,D gene,V gene,CDR3 protein,CDR3 DNA
NA,TRBJ2-3,TRBD1,TRBV7-3,CASSTTGGGYADTQYF,TGTGCCAGCAGCACCACAGGGGGCGGTTATGCAGATACGCAGTATTTT
NA,TRBJ1-2,NA,TRBV7-9,CASSLSGGRLNYGYTF,TGTGCCAGCAGCTTATCAGGCGGGAGGCTGAACTATGGCTACACCTTC
NA,TRBJ2-5,TRBD2,TRBV18,CASSPGLGGGTRQETQYF,TGTGCCAGCTCACCTGGTCTGGGCGGGGGGACCCGCCAAGAGACCCAGTACTTC
once,TRBJ1-1,NA,TRBV29-1,CSERVKLNTEAFF,TGCAGCGAGAGGGTGAAGTTGAACACTGAAGCTTTCTTT
NA,TRBJ1-4,NA,TRBV19,CASSIDQGWKNEKLFF,TGTGCCAGTAGTATAGATCAGGGCTGGAAAAATGAAAAACTGTTTTTT
NA,TRBJ2-7,NA,TRBV2,CASSETEALREQYF,TGTGCCAGCAGTGAGACGGAGGCCCTACGCGAGCAGTACTTC
NA,TRBJ2-7,NA,TRBV6-5,CASSYGGSAYEQYF,TGTGCCAGCAGTTACGGGGGGAGCGCCTACGAGCAGTACTTC
NA,TRBJ1-2,NA,TRBV14,CASSPHRQANYGYTF,TGTGCCAGCAGCCCCCACCGACAGGCTAACTATGGCTACACCTTC
once,TRBJ2-7,NA,TRBV9,CASSARPDGLSYEQYF,TGTGCCAGCAGCGCACGACCGGACGGACTGTCCTACGAGCAGTACTTC
NA,TRBJ1-5,NA,TRBV30,CAWSVRSFRGNQPQHF,TGTGCCTGGAGTGTACGAAGCTTCAGGGGCAATCAGCCCCAGCATTTT
NA,TRBJ1-1,NA,TRBV10-2,CASSDHRLNTEAFF,TGCGCCAGCAGTGACCACAGGTTGAACACTGAAGCTTTCTTT
NA,TRBJ2-1,NA,TRBV6-5,CAIIWEDGNYNEQFF,TGTGCCATTATTTGGGAGGACGGAAATTACAATGAGCAGTTCTTC
NA,TRBJ1-3,NA,TRBV12-5,CASGPDSSPGNTIYF,TGTGCTAGTGGTCCGGACTCGAGTCCTGGAAACACCATATATTTT
NA,TRBJ2-2,NA,TRBV25-1,CASSAYRNTGELFF,TGTGCCAGCAGTGCCTACAGGAACACCGGGGAGCTGTTTTTT
many,TRBJ1-5,NA,TRBV4-1,CASSQDPTSGTRNQPQHF,TGCGCCAGCAGCCAAGATCCGACATCCGGGACAAGAAATCAGCCCCAGCATTTT
NA,TRBJ2-7,TRBD2,TRBV7-3,CASSLGGGQSYEQYF,TGTGCCAGCAGCTTGGGCGGGGGTCAGTCCTACGAGCAGTACTTC
NA,TRBJ1-1,TRBD1,TRBV11-2,CASSLVTGGGTEAFF,TGTGCCAGCAGCTTAGTTACAGGGGGCGGCACTGAAGCTTTCTTT
NA,TRBJ2-2,TRBD2,TRBV7-9,CASGSPGLANTGELFF,TGTGCCAGCGGGTCTCCGGGACTAGCCAACACCGGGGAGCTGTTTTTT
NA,TRBJ2-5,TRBD2,TRBV5-1,CASSFYASGGRQETQYF,TGCGCCAGCAGCTTCTATGCTAGCGGGGGGCGACAAGAGACCCAGTACTTC
NA,TRBJ2-7,TRBD1,TRBV9,CASSPTDRVTHEQYF,TGTGCCAGCAGCCCCACGGACAGGGTGACCCACGAGCAGTACTTC
NA,TRBJ2-2,NA,TRBV5-1,CASSTDGERTGELFF,TGCGCCAGCAGCACGGACGGGGAGAGGACCGGGGAGCTGTTTTTT
NA,TRBJ2-5,NA,TRBV19,CASSKTPNKETQYF,TGTGCCAGTAGCAAAACACCGAATAAAGAGACCCAGTACTTC
NA,TRBJ1-2,TRBD1,TRBV2,CASSDRALNYGYTF,TGTGCCAGCAGCGACAGGGCTTTGAACTATGGCTACACCTTC
NA,TRBJ1-6,NA,TRBV2,CASRKGDTTNSPLHF,TGTGCCAGCAGAAAGGGGGACACAACTAATTCACCCCTCCACTTT
few,TRBJ1-1,TRBD1,TRBV29-1,CSADRGGTEAFF,TGCAGCGCCGACAGGGGCGGCACTGAAGCTTTCTTT
NA,TRBJ2-3,TRBD2,TRBV9,CASSVTSGVAWNTQYF,TGTGCCAGCAGCGTTACTAGCGGGGTGGCATGGAATACGCAGTATTTT
NA,TRBJ1-3,NA,TRBV7-9,CASGKTEGRGNTIYF,TGTGCCAGCGGAAAGACGGAGGGGCGCGGAAACACCATATATTTT
NA,TRBJ1-5,TRBD1,TRBV4-1,CASSQPYDRDNQPQHF,TGCGCCAGCAGCCAACCTTATGACAGGGATAATCAGCCCCAGCATTTT
NA,TRBJ1-3,NA,TRBV5-1,CASSLGQVSPSGNTIYF,TGCGCCAGCAGCTTGGGACAGGTTTCCCCCTCTGGAAACACCATATATTTT
few,TRBJ1-1,NA,TRBV7-9,CASRRAEGEAFF,TGTGCCAGCAGAAGGGCCGAGGGTGAAGCTTTCTTT
NA,TRBJ1-2,NA,TRBV7-3,CASSSSGAGAGYTF,TGTGCCAGCAGCTCGTCAGGTGCAGGGGCCGGCTACACCTTC
NA,TRBJ2-7,NA,TRBV29-1,CSVGYQVGEQYF,TGCAGCGTTGGTTATCAGGTTGGCGAGCAGTACTTC
NA,TRBJ2-2,NA,TRBV5-6,CASSLLGRGEKTGELFF,TGTGCCAGCAGCTTGTTGGGTCGCGGCGAAAAAACCGGGGAGCTGTTTTTT
NA,TRBJ2-7,TRBD1,TRBV7-9,CASSSRTGGTYEQYF,TGTGCCAGCAGCTCTCGGACAGGGGGAACTTACGAGCAGTACTTC
NA,TRBJ1-2,NA,TRBV4-2,CASSRPAGAPDGYTF,TGTGCCAGCAGCCGCCCGGCGGGGGCGCCGGATGGCTACACCTTC
NA,TRBJ2-1,TRBD2,TRBV13,CASSLSGGAPYNEQFF,TGTGCCAGCAGCCTTAGCGGGGGGGCACCCTACAATGAGCAGTTCTTC
NA,TRBJ1-1,TRBD1,TRBV10-1,CASSPRDRGRGEAFF,TGCGCCAGCAGTCCTCGGGACAGGGGAAGGGGTGAAGCTTTCTTT
NA,TRBJ2-7,TRBD1,TRBV7-8,CASSLSGTGFLDEQYF,TGTGCCAGCAGCTTAAGTGGGACAGGTTTTTTGGACGAGCAGTACTTC
NA,TRBJ2-7,NA,TRBV29-1,CSVAVPYEQYF,TGCAGCGTTGCAGTACCGTACGAGCAGTACTTC
few,TRBJ1-2,TRBD1,TRBV19,CASSDRQGGYTF,TGTGCCAGTAGTGACCGACAGGGGGGCTACACCTTC
NA,TRBJ1-5,NA,TRBV28,CASSLGQFFSNQPQHF,TGTGCCAGCAGTCTCGGACAGTTTTTTAGCAATCAGCCCCAGCATTTT
NA,TRBJ2-2,TRBD1,TRBV5-6,CASSHRTGANTGELFF,TGTGCCAGCAGCCACAGGACAGGGGCCAACACCGGGGAGCTGTTTTTT
once,TRBJ1-5,NA,TRBV20-1,CSAPYQVGEHF,TGCAGTGCTCCATACCAGGTGGGTGAGCATTTT
NA,TRBJ2-5,TRBD2,TRBV19,CASSMQAGGRSQYF,TGTGCCAGTAGTATGCAAGCGGGGGGCCGATCCCAGTACTTC
NA,TRBJ1-1,TRBD1,TRBV3-1/TRBV3-2,CASSQGQGRGLNTEAFF,TGTGCCAGCAGTCAAGGACAGGGTCGAGGCCTGAACACTGAAGCTTTCTTT
NA,TRBJ2-7,NA,TRBV30,CAWSRGSYEQYF,TGTGCCTGGAGTAGGGGATCCTACGAGCAGTACTTC
NA,TRBJ2-1,TRBD1,TRBV19,CASRESGGPGPHNEQFF,TGTGCCAGTAGGGAATCAGGGGGTCCCGGTCCTCACAATGAGCAGTTCTTC
NA,TRBJ1-6,NA,TRBV27,CASRGSTRNSPLHF,TGTGCCAGCAGGGGCTCTACCCGTAATTCACCCCTCCACTTT